This T cell receptor (beta chain) was found in a study of shared clonotypes between healthy human individuals. The trim removed 4 bases at V and 4 bases at J, leaving 3 bases unmatched. This CDR3 contains 14 residues. Germline values: CDR1 MDHEN, CDR2 SYDVKM. The method was immunoSEQ multiplex PCR; TCRdb's version includes in-frame clones alone and lacks a portion of them. The top ten clones hold about 0.37% of a sample with approximately 2.1 million clones, more than 80% of them seen once. This chain links TRBV28 with TRBJ1-1; TRBD1 matches at 10 bases. Sequencing was performed on naive CD4+ T cells from PBMCs. Stated subset: CD45RA+ positively selected. The clonotype was recovered from a young man in good health. Some clones in this sample may be carry-over from other donors' samples. CDR3 nucleotides: TGTGCCAGCAGTTCTGGGACAGGGGCCACTGAAGCTTTCTTT. Amino acid sequence: CASSSGTGATEAFF.